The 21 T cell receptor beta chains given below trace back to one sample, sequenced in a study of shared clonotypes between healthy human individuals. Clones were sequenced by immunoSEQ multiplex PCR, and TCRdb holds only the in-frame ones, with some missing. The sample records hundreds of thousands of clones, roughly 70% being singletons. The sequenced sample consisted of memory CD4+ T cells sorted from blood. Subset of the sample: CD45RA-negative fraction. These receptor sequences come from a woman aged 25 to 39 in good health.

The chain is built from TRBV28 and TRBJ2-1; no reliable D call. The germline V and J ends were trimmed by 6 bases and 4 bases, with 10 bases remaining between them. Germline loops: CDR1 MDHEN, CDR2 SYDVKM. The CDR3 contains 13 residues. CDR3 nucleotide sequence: TGTGCCAGCAGCAAGGACCGATACAATGAGCAGTTCTTC. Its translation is CASSKDRYNEQFF.

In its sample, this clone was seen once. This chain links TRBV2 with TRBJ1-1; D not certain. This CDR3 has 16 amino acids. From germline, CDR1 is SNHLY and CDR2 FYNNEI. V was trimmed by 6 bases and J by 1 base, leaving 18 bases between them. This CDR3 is CASRGLLGTANTEAFF. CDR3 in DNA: TGTGCCAGCAGGGGTTTATTAGGAACAGCGAACACTGAAGCTTTCTTT.

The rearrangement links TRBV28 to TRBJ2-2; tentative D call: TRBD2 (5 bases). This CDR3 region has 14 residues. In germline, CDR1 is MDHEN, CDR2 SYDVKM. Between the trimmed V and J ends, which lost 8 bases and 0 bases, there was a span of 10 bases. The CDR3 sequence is CASAPGSNTGELFF. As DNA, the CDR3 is TGTGCCAGCGCCCCGGGATCGAACACCGGGGAGCTGTTTTTT.

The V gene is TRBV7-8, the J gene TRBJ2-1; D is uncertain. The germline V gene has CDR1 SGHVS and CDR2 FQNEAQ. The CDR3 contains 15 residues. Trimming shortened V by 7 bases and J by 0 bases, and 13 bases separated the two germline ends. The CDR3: CASIPGSGSYNEQFF. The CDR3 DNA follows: TGTGCCAGCATCCCAGGCTCGGGCTCCTACAATGAGCAGTTCTTC.

CDR3 DNA: TGTGCCAGCAGTTTCAACTATGGCTACACCTTC. It is translated as CASSFNYGYTF. The chain combines TRBV28 with TRBJ1-2; D is undetermined. Trimming cost V 3 bases and J 2 bases, with 1 base left between them. Germline CDR1 and CDR2: MDHEN and SYDVKM. The CDR3 extends over 11 amino acids.

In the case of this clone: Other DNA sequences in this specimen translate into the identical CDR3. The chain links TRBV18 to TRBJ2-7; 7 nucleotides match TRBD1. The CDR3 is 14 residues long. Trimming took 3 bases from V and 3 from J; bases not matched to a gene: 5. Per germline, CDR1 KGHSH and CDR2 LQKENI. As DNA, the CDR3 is TGTGCCAGCTCACCGAGACAGGGTGTCTACGAGCAGTACTTC. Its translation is CASSPRQGVYEQYF.

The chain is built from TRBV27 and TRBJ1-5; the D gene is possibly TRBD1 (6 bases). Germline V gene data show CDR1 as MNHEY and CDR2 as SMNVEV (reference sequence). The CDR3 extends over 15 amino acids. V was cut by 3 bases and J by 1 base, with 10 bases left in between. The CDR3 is CASSFRGESNQPQHF. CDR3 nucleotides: TGTGCCAGCAGTTTTAGGGGGGAAAGCAATCAGCCCCAGCATTTT.

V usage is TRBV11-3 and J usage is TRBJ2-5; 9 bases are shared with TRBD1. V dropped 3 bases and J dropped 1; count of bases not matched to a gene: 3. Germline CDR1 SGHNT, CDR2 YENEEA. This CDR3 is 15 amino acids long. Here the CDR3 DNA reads TGTGCCAGCAGCTTGGGACAGGGCATCCAAGAGACCCAGTACTTC. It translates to CASSLGQGIQETQYF.

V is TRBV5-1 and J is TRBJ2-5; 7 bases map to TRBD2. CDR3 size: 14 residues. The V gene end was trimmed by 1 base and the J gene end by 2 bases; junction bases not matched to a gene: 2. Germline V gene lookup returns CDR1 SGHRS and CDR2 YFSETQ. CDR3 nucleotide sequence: TGCGCCAGCAGCTTGTACGGGGGGCAAGAGACCCAGTACTTC. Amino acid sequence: CASSLYGGQETQYF.

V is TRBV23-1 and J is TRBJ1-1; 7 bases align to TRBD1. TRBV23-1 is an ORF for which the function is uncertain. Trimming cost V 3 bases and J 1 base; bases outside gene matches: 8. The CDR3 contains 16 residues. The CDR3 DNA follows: TGCGCCAGCAGTCATCATACCGGACAGGCGAACACTGAAGCTTTCTTT. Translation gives CASSHHTGQANTEAFF.

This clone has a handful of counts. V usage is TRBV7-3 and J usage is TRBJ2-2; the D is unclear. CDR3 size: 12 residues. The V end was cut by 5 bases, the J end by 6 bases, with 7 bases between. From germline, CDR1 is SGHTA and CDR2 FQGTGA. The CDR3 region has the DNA TGTGCCAGCAGCCCTAAGTCCGGGGAGCTGTTTTTT. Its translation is CASSPKSGELFF. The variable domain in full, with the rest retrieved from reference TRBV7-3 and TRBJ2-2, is GAGVSQTPSNKVTEKGKYVELRCDPISGHTALYWYRQSLGQGPEFLIYFQGTGAADDSGLPNDRFFAVRPEGSVSTLKIQRTERGDSAVYLCASSPKSGELFFGEGSRLTVL.

The CDR3 reads CASSITRQGAGNQPQHF. The CDR3 DNA is TGTGCCAGCAGCATCACCCGACAGGGGGCAGGAAATCAGCCCCAGCATTTT. The V and J genes are TRBV28 and TRBJ1-5, with TRBD1 matching 10 bases. Unmatched junction bases numbered 12, after V lost 6 bases and J lost 4 bases. The CDR3 spans 17 residues. Germline V CDR1 and CDR2: MDHEN, SYDVKM.

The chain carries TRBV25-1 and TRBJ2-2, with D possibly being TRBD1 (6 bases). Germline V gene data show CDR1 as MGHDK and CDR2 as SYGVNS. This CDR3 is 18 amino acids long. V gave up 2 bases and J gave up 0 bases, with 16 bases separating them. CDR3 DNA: TGTGCCAGCAGTGAAAAGGCCGATTGGACAGCGAACACCGGGGAGCTGTTTTTT. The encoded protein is CASSEKADWTANTGELFF.

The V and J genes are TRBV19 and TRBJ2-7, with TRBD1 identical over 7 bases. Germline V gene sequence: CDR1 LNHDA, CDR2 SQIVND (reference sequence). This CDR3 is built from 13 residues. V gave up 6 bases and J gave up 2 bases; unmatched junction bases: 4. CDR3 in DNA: TGTGCCAGTAGACAAGGACAGGCCTACGAGCAGTACTTC. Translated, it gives CASRQGQAYEQYF.

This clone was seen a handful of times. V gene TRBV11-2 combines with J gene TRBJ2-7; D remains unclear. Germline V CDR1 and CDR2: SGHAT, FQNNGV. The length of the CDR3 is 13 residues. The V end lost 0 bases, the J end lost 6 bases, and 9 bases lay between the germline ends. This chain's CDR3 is CASSLEPPLEQYF. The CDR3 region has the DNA TGTGCCAGCAGCTTAGAACCCCCTCTCGAGCAGTACTTC.

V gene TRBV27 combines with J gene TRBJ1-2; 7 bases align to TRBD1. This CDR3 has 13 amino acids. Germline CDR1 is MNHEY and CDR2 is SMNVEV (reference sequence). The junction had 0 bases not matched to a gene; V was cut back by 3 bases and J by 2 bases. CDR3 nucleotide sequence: TGTGCCAGCAGTTTGACAGGGAACTATGGCTACACCTTC. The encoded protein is CASSLTGNYGYTF.

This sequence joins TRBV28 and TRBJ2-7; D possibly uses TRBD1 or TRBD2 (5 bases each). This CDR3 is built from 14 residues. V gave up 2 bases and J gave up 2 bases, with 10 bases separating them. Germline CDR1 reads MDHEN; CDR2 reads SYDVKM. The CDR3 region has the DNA TGTGCCAGCAGTTTAGCAGGGAGAACCTACGAGCAGTACTTC. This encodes CASSLAGRTYEQYF.

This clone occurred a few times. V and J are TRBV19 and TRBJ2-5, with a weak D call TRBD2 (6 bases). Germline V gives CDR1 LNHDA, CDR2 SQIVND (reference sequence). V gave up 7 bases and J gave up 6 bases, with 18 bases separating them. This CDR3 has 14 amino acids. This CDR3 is CASKKAGRRQTQYF. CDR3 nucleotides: TGTGCCAGTAAAAAGGCGGGGAGGAGACAGACCCAGTACTTC.

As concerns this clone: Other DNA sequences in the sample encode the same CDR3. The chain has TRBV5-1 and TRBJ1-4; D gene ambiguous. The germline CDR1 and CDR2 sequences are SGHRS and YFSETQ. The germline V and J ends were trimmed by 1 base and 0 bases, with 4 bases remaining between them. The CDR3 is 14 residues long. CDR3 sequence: CASSLTTTNEKLFF. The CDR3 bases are TGCGCCAGCAGCTTGACCACAACTAATGAAAAACTGTTTTTT.

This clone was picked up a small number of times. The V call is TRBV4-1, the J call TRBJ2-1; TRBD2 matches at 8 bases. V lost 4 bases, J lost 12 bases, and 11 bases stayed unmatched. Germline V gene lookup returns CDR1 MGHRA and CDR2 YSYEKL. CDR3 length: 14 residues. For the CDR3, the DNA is TGCGCCAGCAGCCCCCCGGGGCGGGAGGCCGCGCAGTTCTTC. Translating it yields CASSPPGREAAQFF.

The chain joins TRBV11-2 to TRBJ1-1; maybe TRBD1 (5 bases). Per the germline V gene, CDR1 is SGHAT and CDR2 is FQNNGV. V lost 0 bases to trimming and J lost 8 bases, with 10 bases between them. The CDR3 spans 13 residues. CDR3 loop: CASSLDQGLEAFF. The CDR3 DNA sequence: TGTGCCAGCAGCTTAGACCAGGGACTGGAAGCTTTCTTT.